Presented here are 28 T cell receptor beta chains from one specimen sequenced in a study of Graves' ophthalmopathy and Graves' hyperthyroidism. RNA transcripts were the source from which TCR beta CDR3 regions were amplified. RT-PCR with HTBI primers came first, then second-round multiplex PCR. A single record per CDR3 protein comes from TCRdb applying MiXCR to the multiplex PCR reads. The sample consists of about 210,000 distinct CDR3 sequences, roughly 29% of them appearing once. The sequencing input was peripheral blood. The source of these receptors is a man over 45 with Graves' ophthalmopathy.

The J gene is TRBJ1-6, the V gene TRBV7-3; D is undetermined. The germline V gene encodes CDR1 SGHTA and CDR2 FQGTGA. This CDR3 contains 13 residues. V was shortened by 4 bases and J by 9 bases, with 10 bases between the two germline ends. The CDR3 loop reads CASSSTPASPLHF. The CDR3 DNA sequence: TGTGCCAGCAGCTCGACCCCGGCTTCACCCCTCCACTTT.

There are many counts of this clonotype. The chain has TRBV29-1 and TRBJ2-7; 11 bases match TRBD2. The germline CDR1 and CDR2 sequences are SQVTM and ANQGSEA. J was trimmed by 3 bases and V by 3 bases; bases with no gene match: 1. There are 13 residues in the CDR3. The CDR3 nucleotides are TGCAGCGTTGATACTAGCGGGAGCTACGAGCAGTACTTC. Amino acid sequence: CSVDTSGSYEQYF.

The chain carries TRBV19 and TRBJ1-5; D not resolved. V shed 1 base and J shed 7 bases, with 5 bases lying between them. Germline values: CDR1 LNHDA, CDR2 SQIVND (reference sequence). This CDR3 spans 12 amino acids. This CDR3 reads CASSIAGQPQHF. The CDR3 nucleotides are TGTGCCAGTAGTATAGCAGGCCAGCCCCAGCATTTT. The full variable domain, its missing parts supplied by reference TRBV19 and TRBJ1-5, is DGGITQSPKYLFRKEGQNVTLSCEQNLNHDAMYWYRQDPGQGLRLIYYSQIVNDFQKGDIAEGYSVSREKKESFPLTVTSAQKNPTAFYLCASSIAGQPQHFGDGTRLSIL.

At least ten counts were recorded for this clonotype. This chain uses TRBV20-1 with TRBJ2-7; weak D call: TRBD1 (5 bases). The CDR3 consists of 15 residues. The germline CDR1 and CDR2 sequences are DFQATT and SNEGSKA (reference sequence). V was shortened by 8 bases and J by 4 bases, with 24 bases between the two germline ends. CDR3 amino acids: CSTPRQGGPGYEQYF. The CDR3 coding sequence is TGCAGTACGCCCCGGCAGGGTGGGCCCGGTTACGAGCAGTACTTC.

This clonotype was counted ten times or more. This chain connects TRBV4-3 to TRBJ2-7, with 9 bases that match TRBD2. The CDR3 totals 15 residues. With V trimmed by 3 bases and J by 4 bases, 7 bases remained unmatched. CDR1 LGHNA and CDR2 YSLEER come from the germline V gene. The chain's CDR3 is CASSQSLAGLYEQYF. The CDR3 nucleotides read TGCGCCAGCAGCCAGTCTCTAGCGGGACTTTACGAGCAGTACTTC.

In this sample, this clonotype turned up many times. V usage is TRBV4-3 and J usage is TRBJ1-6; 9 positions match TRBD1. This CDR3 region has 16 residues. Per the germline V gene, CDR1 is LGHNA and CDR2 is YSLEER. Losses at the gene ends were 0 bases for V and 5 bases for J; bases not matched to a gene: 2. DNA of the CDR3: TGCGCCAGCAGCCAAGATGGGGACAGGGATAATTCACCCCTCCACTTT. Amino acids: CASSQDGDRDNSPLHF.

This clonotype was observed at least ten times. This rearrangement joins TRBV20-1 to TRBJ1-5; TRBD1 matches 9 bases. The germline V gene has CDR1 DFQATT and CDR2 SNEGSKA (reference sequence). With 4 bases clipped from V and 6 bases from J, the junction kept 10 bases outside the gene matches. The CDR3 sequence is 15 residues long. Written as DNA, the CDR3 is TGCAGTGCTATACGGGACAGGGCATCAGGTCAGCCCCAGCATTTT. It translates to CSAIRDRASGQPQHF.

This chain joins TRBV20-1 and TRBJ2-5; 7 bases are shared with TRBD2. CDR1 and CDR2 from the germline V gene are DFQATT and SNEGSKA (reference sequence). V trimming: 6 bases; J trimming: 1 base; junction bases outside the gene matches: 8. The CDR3 has 14 amino acids. The CDR3 loop reads CSAEGSGTQETQYF. Here the CDR3 DNA reads TGCAGTGCCGAGGGCAGCGGGACCCAAGAGACCCAGTACTTC.

This clonotype was seen many times. CDR3 coding DNA: TGTGCCAGCAGCGACCTTAGTCAGCCCCAGCATTTT. Amino acids: CASSDLSQPQHF. The chain combines TRBV6-1 with TRBJ1-5; D unclear. The germline V and J ends were trimmed by 6 bases and 6 bases, with 9 bases remaining between them. Germline V CDR1 and CDR2: MNHNS, SASEGT. The CDR3 loop spans 12 amino acids.

There are many counts of this clonotype. The rearrangement joins TRBV7-2 to TRBJ2-7; 8 bases are shared with TRBD2. Germline V gives CDR1 SGHTA, CDR2 FQGNSA. V lost 4 bases to trimming and J lost 4 bases; unmatched junction nucleotides: 3. The CDR3 contains 13 residues. Written as DNA, the CDR3 is TGTGCCAGCAGCTCGGGACTAGGGTACGAGCAGTACTTC. Residues: CASSSGLGYEQYF.

This clonotype appeared once. J is TRBJ1-2 and V is TRBV6-2 or TRBV6-3; 10 bases match TRBD1. The CDR3 sequence is 14 residues long. The V and J ends lost 5 bases and 4 bases, in that order; junction bases with no gene match: 4. In germline, CDR1 is MNHEY, CDR2 SVGEGT. CDR3: CASSHRQGAYGYTF. DNA for the CDR3: TGTGCCAGCAGTCATAGACAGGGGGCCTATGGCTACACCTTC.

This clonotype was detected many times. The V and J genes are TRBV19 and TRBJ1-2; D unclear. From germline, CDR1 is LNHDA and CDR2 SQIVND (reference sequence). The CDR3 sequence is 10 residues long. Trimming took off 7 bases at V and 8 bases at J, with 8 bases between the two ends. The CDR3 nucleotides are TGTGCCAGTAACGACGGAGGCTACACCTTC. It is translated as CASNDGGYTF.

V gene TRBV12-3 or TRBV12-4 combines with J gene TRBJ1-5; weak D call: TRBD1 (5 bases). The CDR3 loop spans 15 amino acids. V dropped 5 bases and J dropped 1 base, with 12 bases sitting between them. CDR3 sequence reads: CASSPGLLSNQPQHF. CDR3 in DNA: TGTGCCAGCAGTCCGGGACTTTTAAGCAATCAGCCCCAGCATTTT.

The chain carries TRBV20-1 and TRBJ2-5, with 7 bases that match TRBD2. The junction had 5 bases not matched to a gene; V was cut back by 5 bases and J by 2 bases. Germline V gene lookup returns CDR1 DFQATT and CDR2 SNEGSKA (reference sequence). The CDR3 is made up of 13 amino acids. The CDR3 sequence is CSAERDGQETQYF. Here the CDR3 DNA reads TGCAGTGCTGAGCGGGATGGACAAGAGACCCAGTACTTC.

This clonotype was seen ten or more times. This chain links TRBV11-2 with TRBJ2-5; TRBD2 matches 11 bases. From germline, CDR1 is SGHAT and CDR2 FQNNGV. The CDR3 runs to 16 residues. V was pared by 5 bases and J by 5 bases, with 10 bases of the junction left unmatched. The CDR3 loop reads CASSISGRAERETQYF. DNA of the CDR3: TGTGCCAGCAGCATTAGCGGGAGGGCCGAGCGGGAGACCCAGTACTTC.

The sample holds many counts of this clonotype. The chain recombines TRBV4-3 with TRBJ2-7, with D unresolved. Germline V gene data show CDR1 as LGHNA and CDR2 as YSLEER. This CDR3 is 12 amino acids long. V lost 0 bases and J 5 bases, leaving 5 bases between the germline ends. CDR3 bases: TGCGCCAGCAGCCAAGATTCGGACGAGCAGTACTTC. This gives the protein CASSQDSDEQYF.

This clonotype was found many times. The V and J genes are TRBV29-1 and TRBJ1-5; D gene uncertain. The CDR3 is 14 residues long. Germline CDR1 is SQVTM and CDR2 is ANQGSEA. Trimming removed 6 bases at V and 0 bases at J, with 12 bases between. This chain's CDR3 is CSVGTGNSNQPQHF. In DNA form, the CDR3 reads TGCAGCGTGGGCACGGGGAATAGCAATCAGCCCCAGCATTTT.

This clonotype showed up just a few times. V is TRBV4-1 and J is TRBJ2-5, with D unresolved. Trimming took off 3 bases at V and 2 bases at J, with 10 bases between the two ends. CDR1 and CDR2 from the germline V gene are MGHRA and YSYEKL. The CDR3 is made up of 14 amino acids. The CDR3 loop reads CASSQVSGQETQYF. DNA of the CDR3: TGCGCCAGCAGCCAGGTCTCCGGGCAAGAGACCCAGTACTTC.

This clonotype was seen many times. The chain uses TRBV27 and TRBJ2-7; D is perhaps TRBD2 (5 bases). This CDR3 spans 14 amino acids. The V gene lost 7 bases and the J gene lost 2 bases, with 15 bases spanning the gap. Germline V lookup: CDR1 MNHEY, CDR2 SMNVEV (reference sequence). The CDR3 sequence is CASMGDPITYEQYF. DNA of the CDR3: TGTGCCAGCATGGGAGACCCTATCACCTACGAGCAGTACTTC.

The chain recombines TRBV12-3 or TRBV12-4 with TRBJ2-7; 8 nucleotides match TRBD2. V lost 3 bases, J lost 1 base, and 8 bases stayed unmatched. CDR3 length: 16 residues. CDR3 sequence reads: CASSFGQRESSYEQYF. CDR3 bases: TGTGCCAGCAGTTTCGGCCAGCGGGAGTCGTCCTACGAGCAGTACTTC.

There are many counts of this clonotype. The chain joins TRBV19 to TRBJ1-6; D uncertain. Germline V lookup: CDR1 LNHDA, CDR2 SQIVND (reference sequence). Trimming took off 3 bases at V and 6 bases at J, with 9 bases between the two ends. This CDR3 has 14 residues. The CDR3 nucleotides read TGTGCCAGTAGTATTTTAAGGATTAATTCACCCCTCCACTTT. Protein: CASSILRINSPLHF.

This clonotype came up a few times. This chain joins TRBV12-3 or TRBV12-4 and TRBJ2-4, with TRBD1 matching 8 bases. V trimming: 1 base; J trimming: 4 bases; junction bases outside the gene matches: 3. This CDR3 is built from 15 residues. The CDR3 loop reads CASSLGRTGKNIQYF. The CDR3, as DNA: TGTGCCAGCAGTTTAGGTCGGACAGGGAAAAACATTCAGTACTTC.

This clonotype occurred many times. V is TRBV3-1 and J is TRBJ2-5; 7 bases are shared with TRBD1. The CDR3 runs to 14 residues. The V gene's germline CDR1 is LGHDT and CDR2 YNNKEL (reference sequence). Trimming removed 1 base from V and 3 bases from J; junction bases left unmatched: 2. The CDR3: CASSQAGTEETQYF. CDR3 DNA sequence: TGTGCCAGCAGCCAAGCCGGGACAGAAGAGACCCAGTACTTC.

The table lists this clonotype with many counts. The chain's CDR3 is CASSLRPRDSVDGYTF. CDR3 coding DNA: TGTGCCAGCAGCTTGAGACCCCGGGACTCGGTTGATGGCTACACCTTC. The J gene is TRBJ1-2, the V gene TRBV11-2, with D tentatively TRBD1 (5 bases). Trimming stripped 3 bases from V and 6 bases from J, with 20 bases between. The CDR3 is made up of 16 amino acids. Germline V gene sequence: CDR1 SGHAT, CDR2 FQNNGV.

This clonotype has at least ten counts. One end of the junction is discordant with germline, which a read error may explain. The chain has TRBV7-9 and TRBJ2-6; TRBD2 is a possible D gene (5 bases). CDR3 length equals 14 residues. Germline loops: CDR1 SEHNR, CDR2 FQNEAQ (reference sequence). The CDR3 nucleotides are TGTGCCAGCAGCCTAGCTTCTGGGGCCAACGTCCTGACTTTC. Protein sequence: CASSLASGANVLTF.

This clonotype was detected ten times or more. The chain joins TRBV5-6 to TRBJ1-5, with TRBD1 matching over 7 bases. Germline CDR1 is SGHDT and CDR2 is YYEEEE. Trimming took 4 bases from V and 9 from J; bases not matched to a gene: 10. This CDR3 comprises 14 residues. The DNA for the CDR3 is TGTGCCAGCAGCCGGGACAGCTCACGGGGGCCCCAGCATTTT. Protein sequence: CASSRDSSRGPQHF.

The chain couples TRBV29-1 to TRBJ2-2; TRBD2 agrees at 8 bases. Germline V CDR1 and CDR2: SQVTM, ANQGSEA. The CDR3 is 15 amino acids. The V segment lost 2 bases and the J segment 4 bases; nucleotides outside the gene matches: 6. The DNA for the CDR3 is TGCAGCGTTGAAAAGGCGGGACTAGGCACCGGGGAGCTGTTTTTT. This translates into CSVEKAGLGTGELFF.

This chain joins TRBV20-1 and TRBJ1-1; a possible D gene is TRBD1 (6 bases). The CDR3 runs 15 residues. V gave up 5 bases and J gave up 4 bases, with 20 bases separating them. The germline CDR1 and CDR2 sequences are DFQATT and SNEGSKA (reference sequence). The DNA for the CDR3 is TGCAGTGCTCGGTTCCAGGGGAGGGTCGGCACTGAAGCTTTCTTT. This encodes CSARFQGRVGTEAFF.